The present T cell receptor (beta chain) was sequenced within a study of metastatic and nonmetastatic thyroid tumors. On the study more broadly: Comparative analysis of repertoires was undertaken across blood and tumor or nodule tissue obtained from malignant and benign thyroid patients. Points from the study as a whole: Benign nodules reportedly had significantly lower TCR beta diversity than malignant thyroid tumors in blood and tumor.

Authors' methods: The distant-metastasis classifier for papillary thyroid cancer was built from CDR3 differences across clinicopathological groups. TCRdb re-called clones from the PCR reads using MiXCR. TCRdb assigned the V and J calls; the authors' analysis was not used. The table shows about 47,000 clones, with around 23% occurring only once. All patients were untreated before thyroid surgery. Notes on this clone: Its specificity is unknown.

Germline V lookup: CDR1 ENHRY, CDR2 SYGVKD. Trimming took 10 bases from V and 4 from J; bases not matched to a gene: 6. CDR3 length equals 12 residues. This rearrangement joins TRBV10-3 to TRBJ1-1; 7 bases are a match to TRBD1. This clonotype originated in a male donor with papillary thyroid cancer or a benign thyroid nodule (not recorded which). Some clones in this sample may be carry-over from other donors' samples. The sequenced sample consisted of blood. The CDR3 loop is CATTGLSTEAFF. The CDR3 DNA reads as TGTGCCACGACAGGGTTGAGCACTGAAGCTTTCTTT.